The rows below give T cell receptor beta chains drawn from one sample of a study of spatial heterogeneity in lung cancer. TCRdb passed the 5' RACE reads through MiXCR, listing each CDR3 protein once. The sample lists tens of thousands of distinct CDR3 sequences, approximately 6.5% occurring once. This sample comprised lung tumor tissue, obtained at surgery. The receptor set was obtained from a male donor with early-stage non-small cell lung cancer. The conserved cysteine and the conserved F or W are not part of the CDR3 here. Fields, in order: V gene, clone size, CDR3 protein. Clone size, where shown, is once, few, many, or a class for clones that have expanded.

v_call: TRBV6-2/TRBV6-3
clone_size: many
cdr3_aa: ASSYSSWRANEKLF

v_call: TRBV7-9
clone_size: few
cdr3_aa: ASSLLAGLSYT

v_call: TRBV27
clone_size: many
cdr3_aa: ASSLSLRGQETQY

v_call: TRBV28
clone_size: many
cdr3_aa: ASSLPRTGKSDTQY

v_call: TRBV4-1
clone_size: many
cdr3_aa: ASSQGGPNTGELF

v_call: TRBV11-2
clone_size: .
cdr3_aa: ASSLWGQGTDTQY

v_call: TRBV7-8
clone_size: many
cdr3_aa: ASSLYPRQGSNTEAF

v_call: TRBV7-3
clone_size: few
cdr3_aa: ASSAQGGQPQH

v_call: TRBV12-3/TRBV12-4
clone_size: many
cdr3_aa: ASSLRGSDTQY

v_call: TRBV27
clone_size: many
cdr3_aa: ASSVQLSTDTQY

v_call: TRBV12-3/TRBV12-4
clone_size: many
cdr3_aa: ASSYMVDEQY

v_call: TRBV25-1
clone_size: many
cdr3_aa: ASSAPPRHEQF

v_call: TRBV4-2
clone_size: medium-sized
cdr3_aa: ASSPGTLQY

v_call: TRBV11-2
clone_size: many
cdr3_aa: ASRPPGGADTQY

v_call: TRBV5-1
clone_size: .
cdr3_aa: ASSFEGNTEAF

v_call: TRBV6-6
clone_size: many
cdr3_aa: ASSPMGIQPQH

v_call: TRBV10-2
clone_size: .
cdr3_aa: ASRGDLNQPQH

v_call: TRBV5-1
clone_size: few
cdr3_aa: ASRDSTNYGYT

v_call: TRBV5-4
clone_size: .
cdr3_aa: ASSRDRQETQY

v_call: TRBV27
clone_size: .
cdr3_aa: ASSLLAGVNEQY

v_call: TRBV10-3
clone_size: many
cdr3_aa: AISAGTSGANEQY

v_call: TRBV5-1
clone_size: many
cdr3_aa: ASNTEGLPHNEQF

v_call: TRBV29-1
clone_size: many
cdr3_aa: SVAVDRGDQPQH

v_call: TRBV28
clone_size: .
cdr3_aa: ATAGPSHNYGYT

v_call: TRBV28
clone_size: medium-sized
cdr3_aa: ASSLAGVTDTQY

v_call: TRBV10-3
clone_size: .
cdr3_aa: AIKGAGYSEQF

v_call: TRBV19
clone_size: .
cdr3_aa: ASRLAGELF

v_call: TRBV7-3
clone_size: many
cdr3_aa: ASSSPFRGLSYEQY

v_call: TRBV6-4
clone_size: many
cdr3_aa: ASSGGYNTGELF

v_call: TRBV6-6
clone_size: many
cdr3_aa: ASSYGLPDYGYT

v_call: TRBV7-2
clone_size: few
cdr3_aa: ASSLEHGGPTEAF

v_call: TRBV10-3
clone_size: many
cdr3_aa: AISESPSGGPQQETQY

v_call: TRBV7-2
clone_size: many
cdr3_aa: ASSPQSGLIKETQY

v_call: TRBV5-1
clone_size: many
cdr3_aa: ASSSDVGMTTGELF

v_call: TRBV2
clone_size: many
cdr3_aa: ASSESTGTETQY

v_call: TRBV6-2/TRBV6-3
clone_size: .
cdr3_aa: ASCSNRGTQETQY

v_call: TRBV20-1
clone_size: many
cdr3_aa: SASGTNGVEQY

v_call: TRBV12-3/TRBV12-4
clone_size: many
cdr3_aa: ASSFTGLLGNLEQF

v_call: TRBV7-6
clone_size: medium-sized
cdr3_aa: ASSRRTGVRETQY

v_call: TRBV24-1
clone_size: many
cdr3_aa: ATSDKGGGTGKDTQY

v_call: TRBV12-3/TRBV12-4
clone_size: .
cdr3_aa: ASGQQFQPEH

v_call: TRBV5-1
clone_size: many
cdr3_aa: ASSLRTDTDTQY

v_call: TRBV2
clone_size: many
cdr3_aa: ASSGPQQTDTQY

v_call: TRBV19
clone_size: .
cdr3_aa: ASSRTSEADTQY

v_call: TRBV5-1
clone_size: many
cdr3_aa: ASSLAGRRGQETQY

v_call: TRBV7-2
clone_size: medium-sized
cdr3_aa: ASSSRGGSTEAF

v_call: TRBV12-3/TRBV12-4
clone_size: many
cdr3_aa: ASRGTGVDTQY

v_call: TRBV12-3/TRBV12-4
clone_size: many
cdr3_aa: ASIMWAGELF

v_call: TRBV19
clone_size: .
cdr3_aa: ASASKGPYNEQF

v_call: TRBV12-3/TRBV12-4
clone_size: many
cdr3_aa: ASSPGTGVQPQH

v_call: TRBV4-2
clone_size: many
cdr3_aa: ASSQRDGNTEAF

v_call: TRBV6-6
clone_size: .
cdr3_aa: ASSRARLNISNEQF

v_call: TRBV28
clone_size: medium-sized
cdr3_aa: ASSLTGLAGGEQY

v_call: TRBV6-2/TRBV6-3
clone_size: few
cdr3_aa: ASSRNGGSEAF

v_call: TRBV28
clone_size: many
cdr3_aa: ASSFGRGQGTQY